This TCR beta chain was recovered during a study of spatial heterogeneity in lung cancer. Study observations and caveats: Ubiquitous expanded tumor TCRs were seen in blood more at resection than at follow-up.

The time point: sample taken at primary tumor resection. Unsorted samples of tumor, nontumor lung or frozen PBMC had their whole RNA sequenced. CDR3 size: 13 residues. Trimming removed 4 bases from V and 0 bases from J, with 7 bases in between. Germline CDR1 DFQATT, CDR2 SNEGSKA (reference sequence). Comment on this clonotype: Its antigen is still unknown.

TCR cDNA molecules were tagged individually, and each one carried a unique molecular identifier. TCRdb re-derived calls from the 5' RACE reads in MiXCR, one entry per CDR3 protein. Here the sample spans roughly 17,000 distinct CDR3 sequences, approximately 18% being singletons. The sample was PBMCs, taken at surgery. This TCR was recovered from a male donor with early-stage non-small cell lung cancer. J is TRBJ2-1 and V is TRBV20-1, with unresolved D. This CDR3 reads CSATESSYNEQFF. The CDR3 nucleotides are TGCAGTGCTACGGAGAGCTCCTACAATGAGCAGTTCTTC.